This TCR beta chain was sequenced for a study of blood T cell repertoires in COVID-19. Participants came from about two dozen US areas, aged about 18 to 89 years. TCRdb keeps only in-frame clones here, not all; method: immunoSEQ multiplex PCR. The table has roughly 190,000 clones, about four fifths seen once. The sequenced sample was PBMCs or T cells enriched from blood (not recorded which). This TCR derives from a man aged 40-49 years who had recovered from COVID-19.

CDR3 bases: TGCGCCAGCACGGAACAGGGGAACACTGAAGCTTTCTTT. Amino acid sequence: CASTEQGNTEAFF. The V call is TRBV10-2, the J call TRBJ1-1, with D perhaps TRBD1 (6 bases). Trimming took off 7 bases at V and 1 base at J, with 10 bases between the two ends. Germline lookup yields CDR1 WSHSY and CDR2 SAAADI. The CDR3 has 13 residues.